Presented here are 7 T cell receptor beta chains from one specimen sequenced in a study of T cells in Graves' hyperthyroidism and ophthalmopathy. Template material for amplifying TCR beta CDR3 regions consisted of RNA transcripts. Researchers ran a first-round RT-PCR on the TCR CDR3 using the HTBI primer set. MiXCR, run by TCRdb on the multiplex PCR reads, gives a single entry per CDR3 protein. The profile shows 500,000 to 800,000 distinct CDR3 sequences, more than 14% of them singletons. The specimen sequenced was blood. These receptors all stem from a woman aged 50 to 60 with Graves' ophthalmopathy.

This clonotype was recorded many times. This sequence joins TRBV20-1 and TRBJ1-2, with D possibly being TRBD1 (6 bases). Trimming took off 2 bases at V and 4 bases at J, with 17 bases between the two ends. The CDR3 contains 15 residues. Germline V lookup: CDR1 DFQATT, CDR2 SNEGSKA (reference sequence). The DNA of the CDR3 is TGCAGTGCTAGAAAAACAGGGACGTATGGCTATGGCTACACCTTC. Encoded protein: CSARKTGTYGYGYTF.

This clonotype was found many times. The chain is built from TRBV6-1 and TRBJ2-3, with TRBD1 identical over 7 bases. Germline values: CDR1 MNHNS, CDR2 SASEGT. The CDR3 is 13 residues long. With V trimmed by 6 bases and J by 2 bases, 2 bases remained unmatched. CDR3 sequence (DNA): TGTGCCAGCAGGGGACAGAACACAGATACGCAGTATTTT. Amino acid sequence: CASRGQNTDTQYF.

The chain is built from TRBV6-1 and TRBJ2-2; 10 bases align to TRBD2. The CDR3 has 15 amino acids. Trimming at V came to 7 bases and at J to 5 bases, leaving 7 bases not matched to a gene. The germline V gene has CDR1 MNHNS and CDR2 SASEGT. The CDR3 nucleotides are TGTGCCAGCACGTCGCTAGCGGGAGCGACCGGGGAGCTGTTTTTT. Protein sequence: CASTSLAGATGELFF.

There are a few counts of this clonotype. The chain joins TRBV28 to TRBJ1-4; D not certain. V shed 1 base and J shed 0 bases, with 12 bases lying between them. Germline CDR1 and CDR2: MDHEN and SYDVKM. CDR3 length: 17 amino acids. The CDR3 reads CASSLFGLSTTNEKLFF. For the CDR3, the DNA is TGTGCCAGCAGTTTATTCGGACTTTCGACAACTAATGAAAAACTGTTTTTT.

The genes are TRBV7-9 and TRBJ1-3; the match to TRBD1 covers 7 bases. Germline-derived CDR1 and CDR2 are SEHNR and FQNEAQ (reference sequence). Trimming cost V 2 bases and J 2 bases; bases outside gene matches: 9. The CDR3 sequence is 17 residues long. CDR3 DNA: TGTGCCAGCAGCTTACAACTTTCCGACAGGGCTGGAAACACCATATATTTT. Residues: CASSLQLSDRAGNTIYF.

The sample holds many counts of this clonotype. The chain is built from TRBV5-1 and TRBJ2-3; D unresolved. V was trimmed by 4 bases and J by 2 bases, leaving 8 bases between them. The CDR3 runs to 13 residues. Per the germline V gene, CDR1 is SGHRS and CDR2 is YFSETQ. The CDR3: CASSTPDTDTQYF. CDR3 bases: TGCGCCAGCAGCACACCCGACACAGATACGCAGTATTTT. Full variable domain (outside the CDR3, taken from reference TRBV5-1 and TRBJ2-3): KAGVTQTPRYLIKTRGQQVTLSCSPISGHRSVSWYQQTPGQGLQFLFEYFSETQRNKGNFPGRFSGRQFSNSRSEMNVSTLELGDSALYLCASSTPDTDTQYFGPGTRLTVL.

This clonotype was observed many times. The V and J genes are TRBV11-2 and TRBJ2-1; D call uncertain. V was shortened by 3 bases and J by 5 bases, with 5 bases between the two germline ends. In germline, CDR1 is SGHAT, CDR2 FQNNGV. CDR3 size: 12 residues. CDR3 residues: CASSFADNEQFF. The CDR3 nucleotides are TGTGCCAGCAGCTTCGCGGACAATGAGCAGTTCTTC.